This paragraph covers one T cell receptor beta chain sequence. What it binds is unknown. This CDR3 spans 19 amino acids. V trimming: 5 bases; J trimming: 1 base; junction bases outside the gene matches: 16. From germline, CDR1 is SGHAT and CDR2 FQDESV (reference sequence). This sample was taken from a study of identical twins. Study-level points and caveats: Not following the same donors, the study drew its conclusions from cross-sectional statistical analysis.

Each CDR3 protein is one row after TCRdb ran MiXCR on the 5' RACE reads. Among a few hundred thousand distinct CDR3 sequences listed, roughly 12% were seen once. The same sample was also studied in work on yellow fever vaccine responses in identical twins.

The receptor was isolated from a woman under 30 in good health. This sequence joins TRBV11-1 and TRBJ2-2; 7 bases are a match to TRBD2. The sample consisted of CD8+ T cells sorted from blood. The CDR3 sequence: CASSAPLQWGGLNTGELFF. The CDR3 bases are TGTGCCAGCAGCGCCCCGCTTCAATGGGGAGGGCTGAACACCGGGGAGCTGTTTTTT.